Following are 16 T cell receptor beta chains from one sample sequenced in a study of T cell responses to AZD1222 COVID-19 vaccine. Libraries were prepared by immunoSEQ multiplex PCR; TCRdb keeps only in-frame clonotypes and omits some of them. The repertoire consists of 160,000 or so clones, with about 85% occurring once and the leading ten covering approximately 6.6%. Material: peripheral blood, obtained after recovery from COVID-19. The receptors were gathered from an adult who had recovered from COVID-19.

CDR3 in amino acids: CASSLSVMADQNEQFF. CDR3 bases: TGTGCCAGCAGCTTGTCAGTAATGGCGGACCAGAATGAGCAGTTCTTC. This chain uses TRBV5-4 with TRBJ2-1, with unresolved D. The germline gives CDR1 SGHNT, CDR2 YYREEE (reference sequence). The CDR3 sequence is 16 residues long. V was cut by 1 base and J by 7 bases, with 18 bases left in between.

CDR3 loop: CASSPWGPNTGELFF. The CDR3, as DNA: TGTGCCAGCTCACCCTGGGGACCGAACACCGGGGAGCTGTTTTTT. The chain employs TRBV18 and TRBJ2-2; tentatively, D is TRBD1 or TRBD2 (5 bases each). The germline gives CDR1 KGHSH, CDR2 LQKENI. The CDR3 runs 15 residues. V lost 3 bases and J 0 bases, leaving 8 bases between the germline ends.

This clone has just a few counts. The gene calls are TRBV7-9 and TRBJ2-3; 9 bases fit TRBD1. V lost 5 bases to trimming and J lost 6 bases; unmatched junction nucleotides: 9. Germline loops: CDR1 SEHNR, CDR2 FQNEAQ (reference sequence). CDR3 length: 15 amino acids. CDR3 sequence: CASSPPGQGYDTQYF. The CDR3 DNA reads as TGTGCCAGCAGCCCTCCGGGACAGGGTTATGATACGCAGTATTTT.

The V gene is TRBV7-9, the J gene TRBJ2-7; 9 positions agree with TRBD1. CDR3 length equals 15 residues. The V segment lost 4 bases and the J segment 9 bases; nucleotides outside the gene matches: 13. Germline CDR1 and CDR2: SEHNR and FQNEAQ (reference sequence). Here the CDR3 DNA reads TGTGCCAGCAGCTCGTCTCGGACAGGGGATCCGGCGCAGTACTTC. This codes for CASSSSRTGDPAQYF.

CDR3 nucleotide sequence: TGTGCCAGCAGCCAAGGGGGGACGGCTGGAAACACCATATATTTT. Translated: CASSQGGTAGNTIYF. This chain uses TRBV3-1 (or the pseudogene TRBV3-2) with TRBJ1-3, with D perhaps TRBD1 (5 bases). Trimming took off 1 base at V and 2 bases at J, with 9 bases between the two ends. The CDR3 runs to 15 residues. CDR1 LGHDT and CDR2 YNNKEL come from the germline V gene (reference sequence).

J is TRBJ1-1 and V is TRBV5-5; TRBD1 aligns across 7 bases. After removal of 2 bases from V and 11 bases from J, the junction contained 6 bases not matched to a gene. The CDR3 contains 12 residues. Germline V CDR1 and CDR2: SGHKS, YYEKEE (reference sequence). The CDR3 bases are TGTGCCAGCAGCTTATTCAGGGGGGTGGCTTTCTTT. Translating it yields CASSLFRGVAFF.

The CDR3 protein is CASSPMGGQGDEKLFF. The CDR3 nucleotides are TGTGCCAGCAGTCCCATGGGCGGACAGGGGGACGAAAAACTGTTTTTT. The V gene is TRBV7-9, the J gene TRBJ1-4, with 10 bases lining up with TRBD1. V shed 6 bases, J shed 8 bases, and the junction held 12 bases outside the gene matches. The CDR3 runs 16 residues. Germline V gene lookup returns CDR1 SEHNR and CDR2 FQNEAQ (reference sequence).

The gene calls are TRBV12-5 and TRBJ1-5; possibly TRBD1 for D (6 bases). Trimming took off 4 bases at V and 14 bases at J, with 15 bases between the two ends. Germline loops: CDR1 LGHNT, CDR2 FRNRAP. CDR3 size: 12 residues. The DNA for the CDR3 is TGTGCTAGTGGTTCCCCAGAAGGGGGTGAGCATTTT. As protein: CASGSPEGGEHF.

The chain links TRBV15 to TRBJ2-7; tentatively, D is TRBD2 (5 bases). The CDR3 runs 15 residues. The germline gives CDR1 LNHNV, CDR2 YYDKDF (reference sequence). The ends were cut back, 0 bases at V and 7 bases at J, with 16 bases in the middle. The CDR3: CATSRDRHHTGEQYF. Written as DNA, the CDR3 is TGTGCCACCAGCAGAGATAGACATCATACGGGGGAGCAGTACTTC.

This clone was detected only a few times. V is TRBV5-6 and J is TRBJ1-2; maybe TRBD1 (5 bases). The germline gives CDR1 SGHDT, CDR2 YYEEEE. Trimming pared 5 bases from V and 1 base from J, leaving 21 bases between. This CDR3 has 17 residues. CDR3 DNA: TGTGCCAGCAGACTGACCGGGACGGTGGTTTTTAACTATGGCTACACCTTC. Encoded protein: CASRLTGTVVFNYGYTF.

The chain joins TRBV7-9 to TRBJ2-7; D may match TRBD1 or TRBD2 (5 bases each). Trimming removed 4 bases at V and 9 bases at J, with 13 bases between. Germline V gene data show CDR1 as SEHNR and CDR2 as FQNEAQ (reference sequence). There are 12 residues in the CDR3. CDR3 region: CASSSRDVGQYF. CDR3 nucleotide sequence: TGTGCCAGCAGCTCCCGGGACGTGGGGCAGTACTTC.

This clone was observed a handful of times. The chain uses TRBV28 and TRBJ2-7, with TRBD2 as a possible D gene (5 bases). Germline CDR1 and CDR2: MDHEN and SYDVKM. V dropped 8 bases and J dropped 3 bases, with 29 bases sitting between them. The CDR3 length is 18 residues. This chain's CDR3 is CASSKQWGKTNSYYEQYF. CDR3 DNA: TGTGCCAGCTCAAAACAGTGGGGTAAGACTAACTCGTACTACGAGCAGTACTTC.

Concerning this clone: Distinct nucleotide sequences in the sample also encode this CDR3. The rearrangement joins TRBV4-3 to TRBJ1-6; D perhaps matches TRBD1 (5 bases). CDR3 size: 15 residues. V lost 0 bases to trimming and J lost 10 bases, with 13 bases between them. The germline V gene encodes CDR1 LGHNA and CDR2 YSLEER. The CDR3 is CASSQDAGWGSPLHF. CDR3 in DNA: TGCGCCAGCAGCCAAGACGCGGGATGGGGCTCACCCCTCCACTTT.

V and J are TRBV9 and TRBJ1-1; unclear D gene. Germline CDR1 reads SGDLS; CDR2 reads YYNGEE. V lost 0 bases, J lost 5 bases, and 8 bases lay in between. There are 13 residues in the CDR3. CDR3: CASSVEGRTEAFF. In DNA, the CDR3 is TGTGCCAGCAGCGTAGAAGGGCGGACTGAAGCTTTCTTT.

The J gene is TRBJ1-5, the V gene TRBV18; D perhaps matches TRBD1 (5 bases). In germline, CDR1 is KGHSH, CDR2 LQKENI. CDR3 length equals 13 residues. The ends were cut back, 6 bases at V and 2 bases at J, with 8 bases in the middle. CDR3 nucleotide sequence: TGTGCCAGCTCCGGGGACCGCAATCAGCCCCAGCATTTT. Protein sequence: CASSGDRNQPQHF.

The CDR3: CASSPPQLGYEQYF. The CDR3, as DNA: TGTGCCAGCTCACCCCCCCAGCTTGGATACGAGCAGTACTTC. J is TRBJ2-7 and V is TRBV18; unclear D gene. This CDR3 is 14 amino acids long. The germline V gene encodes CDR1 KGHSH and CDR2 LQKENI. V dropped 3 bases and J dropped 4 bases, with 13 bases sitting between them.